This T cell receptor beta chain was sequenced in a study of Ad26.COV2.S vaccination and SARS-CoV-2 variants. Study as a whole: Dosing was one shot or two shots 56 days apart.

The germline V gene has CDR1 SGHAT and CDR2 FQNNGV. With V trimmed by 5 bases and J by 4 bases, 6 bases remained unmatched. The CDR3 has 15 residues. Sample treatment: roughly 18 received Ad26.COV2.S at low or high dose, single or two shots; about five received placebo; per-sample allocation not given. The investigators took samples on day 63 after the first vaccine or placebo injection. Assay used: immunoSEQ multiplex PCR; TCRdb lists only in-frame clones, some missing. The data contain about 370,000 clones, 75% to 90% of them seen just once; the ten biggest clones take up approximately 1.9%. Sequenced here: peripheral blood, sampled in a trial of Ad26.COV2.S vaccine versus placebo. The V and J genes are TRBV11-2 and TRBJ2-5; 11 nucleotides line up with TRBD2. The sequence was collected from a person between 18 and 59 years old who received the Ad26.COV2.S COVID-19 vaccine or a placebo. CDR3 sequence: CASSTRLAGTETQYF. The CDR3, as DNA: TGTGCCAGCAGCACTAGACTAGCGGGAACAGAGACCCAGTACTTC.